Each of the 5 T cell receptor beta chains below was sequenced from the same sample in a study of shared clonotypes between healthy human individuals. Method: immunoSEQ multiplex PCR; TCRdb's copy keeps in-frame clones and lacks some. This table holds about 1 million clones, under 80% found once. The sample taken for sequencing was memory CD4+ T cells sorted from blood. As to subset: CD45RA-negative fraction. The receptors originated from a man younger than 35 in good health.

This clone showed up just once. V is TRBV18 and J is TRBJ2-5, with 7 nucleotides matching TRBD2. The CDR3 totals 15 residues. The V gene's germline CDR1 is KGHSH and CDR2 LQKENI. J was trimmed by 2 bases and V by 2 bases; bases with no gene match: 5. CDR3 sequence reads: CASSPTAGRQETQYF. DNA for the CDR3: TGTGCCAGCTCACCAACAGCGGGGAGACAAGAGACCCAGTACTTC.

V is TRBV7-3 and J is TRBJ2-6; TRBD2 might be the D (5 bases). From germline, CDR1 is SGHTA and CDR2 FQGTGA. The CDR3 spans 14 residues. V gave up 5 bases and J gave up 4 bases, with 9 bases separating them. The DNA for the CDR3 is TGTGCCAGCAGCCCGGGGTTGGGGGCCAACGTCCTGACTTTC. Translated, it gives CASSPGLGANVLTF.

Comments on this clone: One end of the junction fails to match germline, which may point to a read error. The chain carries TRBV6-1 and TRBJ2-3; 13 positions match TRBD2. This CDR3 contains 16 residues. Germline CDR1 and CDR2: MNHNS and SASEGT. The CDR3 coding sequence is TGTGCCAGCAGGGAAGGACTAGCGGGGGGCACAGATACGCAGTATTTT. This codes for CASREGLAGGTDTQYF.

The CDR3 is CASSQRQGRSEQFF. DNA for the CDR3: TGTGCCAGCAGCCAACGACAGGGTCGGAGTGAGCAGTTCTTC. The chain employs TRBV7-2 and TRBJ2-1; 7 bases are a match to TRBD1. The CDR3 is 14 amino acids. The germline V gene has CDR1 SGHTA and CDR2 FQGNSA. The V and J ends lost 5 bases and 9 bases, in that order; junction bases with no gene match: 10.

This chain connects TRBV28 to TRBJ1-4; 12 bases line up with TRBD1. With V trimmed by 4 bases and J by 4 bases, 10 bases remained unmatched. Germline assignment: CDR1 MDHEN and CDR2 SYDVKM. The CDR3 contains 18 residues. The CDR3 DNA is TGTGCCAGCAGTTCAGGGGGGACAGGGGGCAGTAGTAATGAAAAACTGTTTTTT. It yields the protein CASSSGGTGGSSNEKLFF. Full variable domain (outside the CDR3, taken from reference TRBV28 and TRBJ1-4): DVKVTQSSRYLVKRTGEKVFLECVQDMDHENMFWYRQDPGLGLRLIYFSYDVKMKEKGDIPEGYSVSREKKERFSLILESASTNQTSMYLCASSSGGTGGSSNEKLFFGSGTQLSVL.